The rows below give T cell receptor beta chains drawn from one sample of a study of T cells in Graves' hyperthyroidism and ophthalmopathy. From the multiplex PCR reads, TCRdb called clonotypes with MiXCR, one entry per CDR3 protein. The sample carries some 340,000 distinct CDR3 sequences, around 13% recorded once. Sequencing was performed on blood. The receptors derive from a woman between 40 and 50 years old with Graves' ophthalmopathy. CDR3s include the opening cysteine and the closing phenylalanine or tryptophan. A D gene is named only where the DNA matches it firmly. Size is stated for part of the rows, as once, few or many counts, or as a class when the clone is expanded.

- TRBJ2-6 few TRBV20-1 CSGVSPAGANVLTF TGCAGTGGCGTCTCACCAGCTGGGGCCAACGTCCTGACTTTC
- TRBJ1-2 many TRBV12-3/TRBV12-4 CASSGRTENYGYTF TGTGCCAGCAGCGGTAGGACCGAGAACTATGGCTACACCTTC
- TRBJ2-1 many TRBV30 CAWMARGRDEQFF TGTGCCTGGATGGCCCGCGGTCGCGATGAGCAGTTCTTC
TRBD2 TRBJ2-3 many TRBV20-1 CSATPIAGGNTDTQYF TGCAGTGCTACTCCTATAGCGGGGGGAAACACAGATACGCAGTATTTT
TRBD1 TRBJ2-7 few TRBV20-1 CSARETGTGPEQYF TGCAGTGCTAGAGAAACCGGGACAGGGCCCGAGCAGTACTTC
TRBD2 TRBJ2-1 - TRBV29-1 CSVEEAAGGRVTYNEQFF TGCAGCGTTGAAGAGGCAGCGGGGGGGCGCGTGACCTACAATGAGCAGTTCTTC
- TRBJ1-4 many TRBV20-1 CSGQRGGNEKLFF TGCAGTGGACAACGGGGGGGTAATGAAAAACTGTTTTTT
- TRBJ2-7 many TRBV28 CASSATGQTYEQYF TGTGCCAGCAGTGCCACGGGACAAACCTACGAGCAGTACTTC
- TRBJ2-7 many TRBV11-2 CASSPTRGGYEQYF TGTGCCAGCAGCCCCACCAGGGGCGGTTACGAGCAGTACTTC
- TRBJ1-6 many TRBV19 CASSMVNSPLHF TGTGCCAGTAGTATGGTAAATTCACCCCTCCACTTT
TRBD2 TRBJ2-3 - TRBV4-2 CASSSSGLATDTQYF TGTGCCAGCAGCTCCTCGGGACTAGCTACAGATACGCAGTATTTT
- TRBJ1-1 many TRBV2 CASSVYAVMDTEAFF TGTGCCAGCAGTGTTTATGCGGTGATGGACACTGAAGCTTTCTTT
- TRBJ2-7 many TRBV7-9 CASSLAGVTSYEQYF TGTGCCAGCAGCTTAGCGGGAGTTACCTCCTACGAGCAGTACTTC
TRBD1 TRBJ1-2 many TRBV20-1 CSARPTGGNYGYTF TGCAGTGCTAGACCTACAGGGGGAAACTATGGCTACACCTTC
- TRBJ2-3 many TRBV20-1 CSAQEQAQYF TGCAGTGCTCAGGAGCAGGCGCAGTATTTT
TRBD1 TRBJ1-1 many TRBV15 CATSRGQGTNTEAFF TGTGCCACCAGCAGAGGACAGGGGACGAACACTGAAGCTTTCTTT